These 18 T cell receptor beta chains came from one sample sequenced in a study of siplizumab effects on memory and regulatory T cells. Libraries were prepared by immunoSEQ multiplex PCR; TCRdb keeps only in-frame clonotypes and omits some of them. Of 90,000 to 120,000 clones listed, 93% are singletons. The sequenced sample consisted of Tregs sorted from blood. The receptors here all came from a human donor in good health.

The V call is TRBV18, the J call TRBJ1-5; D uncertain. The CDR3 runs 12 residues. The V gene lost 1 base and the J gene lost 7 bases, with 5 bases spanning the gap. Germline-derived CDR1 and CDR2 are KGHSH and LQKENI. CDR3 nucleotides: TGTGCCAGCTCACCACAGGGACAGCCCCAGCATTTT. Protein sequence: CASSPQGQPQHF.

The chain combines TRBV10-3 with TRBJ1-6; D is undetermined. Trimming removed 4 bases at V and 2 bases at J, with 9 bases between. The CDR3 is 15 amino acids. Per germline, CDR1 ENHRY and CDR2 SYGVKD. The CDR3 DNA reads TGTGCCATCAGTGGTACGGAGGCCTATAATTCACCCCTCCACTTT. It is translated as CAISGTEAYNSPLHF.

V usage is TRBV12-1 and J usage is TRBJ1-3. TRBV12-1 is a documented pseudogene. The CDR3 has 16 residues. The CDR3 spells CASSFVRGWIGNTIYF. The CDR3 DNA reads TGTGCCAGCAGCTTTGTGCGGGGCTGGATTGGAAACACCATATATTTT.

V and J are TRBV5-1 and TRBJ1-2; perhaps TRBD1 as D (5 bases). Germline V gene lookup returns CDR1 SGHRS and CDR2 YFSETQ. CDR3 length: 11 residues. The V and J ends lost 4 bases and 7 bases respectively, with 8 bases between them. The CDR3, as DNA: TGCGCCAGCAGCAGGGGAACTGGCTACACCTTC. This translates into CASSRGTGYTF.

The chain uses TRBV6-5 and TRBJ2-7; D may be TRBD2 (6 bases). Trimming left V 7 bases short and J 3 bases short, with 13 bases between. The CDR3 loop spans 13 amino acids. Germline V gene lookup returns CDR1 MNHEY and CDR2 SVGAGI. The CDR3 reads CASIGVGGYEQYF. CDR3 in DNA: TGTGCCAGCATTGGCGTCGGGGGCTACGAGCAGTACTTC.

The CDR3 DNA sequence: TGTGCCAGCAGCCGAGCGGGGGGCCGCTACGAGCAGTACTTC. Translating it yields CASSRAGGRYEQYF. The chain recombines TRBV7-9 with TRBJ2-7; 9 bases are shared with TRBD2. J lost 3 bases, V lost 5 bases, and 5 bases had no gene match. The CDR3 sequence is 14 residues long. From germline, CDR1 is SEHNR and CDR2 FQNEAQ (reference sequence). Based on the CDR3 plus reference TRBV7-9 and TRBJ2-7, the full variable domain is DTGVSQNPRHKITKRGQNVTFRCDPISEHNRLYWYRQTLGQGPEFLTYFQNEAQLEKSRLLSDRFSAERPKGSFSTLEIQRTEQGDSAMYLCASSRAGGRYEQYFGPGTRLTVT.

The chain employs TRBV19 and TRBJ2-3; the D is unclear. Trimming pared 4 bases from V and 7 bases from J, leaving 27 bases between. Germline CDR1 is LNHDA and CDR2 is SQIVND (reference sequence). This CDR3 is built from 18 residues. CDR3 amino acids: CASSTLSPRQGSLYTQYF. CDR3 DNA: TGTGCCAGTAGTACACTATCGCCCCGCCAAGGTTCGTTATATACGCAGTATTTT.

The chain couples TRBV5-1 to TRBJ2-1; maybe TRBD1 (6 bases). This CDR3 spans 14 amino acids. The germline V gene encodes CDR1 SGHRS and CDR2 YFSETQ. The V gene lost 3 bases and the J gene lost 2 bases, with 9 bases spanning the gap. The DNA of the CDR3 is TGCGCCAGCAGCTCGACAGGAACCTACAATGAGCAGTTCTTC. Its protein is CASSSTGTYNEQFF.

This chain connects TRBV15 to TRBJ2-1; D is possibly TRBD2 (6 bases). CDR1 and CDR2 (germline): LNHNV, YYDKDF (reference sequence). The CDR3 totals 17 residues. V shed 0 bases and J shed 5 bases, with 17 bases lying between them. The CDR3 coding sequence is TGTGCCACCAGCAGAGAGGAGCGGGCGGGGTTCCACAATGAGCAGTTCTTC. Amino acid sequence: CATSREERAGFHNEQFF.

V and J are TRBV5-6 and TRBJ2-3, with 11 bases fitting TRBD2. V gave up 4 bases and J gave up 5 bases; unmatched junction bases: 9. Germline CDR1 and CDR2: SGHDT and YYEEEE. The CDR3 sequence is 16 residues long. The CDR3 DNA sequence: TGTGCCAGCAGCCTCCGCCCGGGACTAGCGGAAGATACGCAGTATTTT. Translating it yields CASSLRPGLAEDTQYF.

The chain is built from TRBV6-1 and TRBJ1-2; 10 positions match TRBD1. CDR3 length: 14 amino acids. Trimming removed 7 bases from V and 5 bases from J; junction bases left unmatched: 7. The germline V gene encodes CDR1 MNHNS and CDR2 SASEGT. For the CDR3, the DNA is TGTGCCAGCAATCGGGACAGGGGACTATATGGCTACACCTTC. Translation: CASNRDRGLYGYTF.

This chain's CDR3 is CATSGGLGTNEKLFF. The CDR3 DNA reads as TGTGCCACCAGCGGAGGGTTGGGAACTAATGAAAAACTGTTTTTT. The chain carries TRBV15 and TRBJ1-4; no clear D. CDR1 and CDR2 from the germline V gene are LNHNV and YYDKDF (reference sequence). Trimming removed 5 bases at V and 1 base at J, with 11 bases between. This CDR3 has 15 amino acids.

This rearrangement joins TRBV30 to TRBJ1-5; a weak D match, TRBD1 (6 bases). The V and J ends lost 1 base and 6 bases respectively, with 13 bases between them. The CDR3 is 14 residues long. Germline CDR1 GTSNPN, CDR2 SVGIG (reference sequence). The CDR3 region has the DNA TGTGCCTGGAGTGGGGGGGCAGGGGCTCAGCCCCAGCATTTT. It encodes CAWSGGAGAQPQHF.

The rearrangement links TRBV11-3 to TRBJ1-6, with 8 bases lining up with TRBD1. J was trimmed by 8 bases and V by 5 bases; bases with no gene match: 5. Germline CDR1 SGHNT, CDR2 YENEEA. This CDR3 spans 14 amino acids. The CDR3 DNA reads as TGTGCCAGCAGCCGGACAGGGTTTTATTCACCCCTCCACTTT. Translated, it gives CASSRTGFYSPLHF.

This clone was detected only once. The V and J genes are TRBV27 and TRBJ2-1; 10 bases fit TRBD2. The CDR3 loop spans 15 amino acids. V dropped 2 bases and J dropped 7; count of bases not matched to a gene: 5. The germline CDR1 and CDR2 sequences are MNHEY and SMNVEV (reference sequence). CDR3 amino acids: CASSLERGGLNEQFF. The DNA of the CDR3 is TGTGCCAGCAGTTTAGAGCGGGGGGGCCTAAATGAGCAGTTCTTC.

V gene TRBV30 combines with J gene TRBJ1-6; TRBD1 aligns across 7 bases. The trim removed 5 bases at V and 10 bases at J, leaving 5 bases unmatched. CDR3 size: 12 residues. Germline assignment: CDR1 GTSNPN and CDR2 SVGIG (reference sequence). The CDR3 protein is CAWDRDVSPLHF. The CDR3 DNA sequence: TGTGCCTGGGACAGGGACGTCTCACCCCTCCACTTT.

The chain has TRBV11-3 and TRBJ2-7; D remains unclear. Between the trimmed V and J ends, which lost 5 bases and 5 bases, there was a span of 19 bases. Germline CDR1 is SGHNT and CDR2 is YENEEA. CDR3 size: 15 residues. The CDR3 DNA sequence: TGTGCCAGCAGCACCTCGTTTTTTCGAAATAACGAGCAGTACTTC. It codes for CASSTSFFRNNEQYF.

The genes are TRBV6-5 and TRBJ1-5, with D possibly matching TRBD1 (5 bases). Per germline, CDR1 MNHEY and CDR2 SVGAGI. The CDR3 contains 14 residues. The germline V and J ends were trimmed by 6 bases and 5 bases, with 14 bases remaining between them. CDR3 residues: CASSPIGEDQPQHF. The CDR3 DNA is TGTGCCAGCAGCCCCATAGGGGAGGATCAGCCCCAGCATTTT.